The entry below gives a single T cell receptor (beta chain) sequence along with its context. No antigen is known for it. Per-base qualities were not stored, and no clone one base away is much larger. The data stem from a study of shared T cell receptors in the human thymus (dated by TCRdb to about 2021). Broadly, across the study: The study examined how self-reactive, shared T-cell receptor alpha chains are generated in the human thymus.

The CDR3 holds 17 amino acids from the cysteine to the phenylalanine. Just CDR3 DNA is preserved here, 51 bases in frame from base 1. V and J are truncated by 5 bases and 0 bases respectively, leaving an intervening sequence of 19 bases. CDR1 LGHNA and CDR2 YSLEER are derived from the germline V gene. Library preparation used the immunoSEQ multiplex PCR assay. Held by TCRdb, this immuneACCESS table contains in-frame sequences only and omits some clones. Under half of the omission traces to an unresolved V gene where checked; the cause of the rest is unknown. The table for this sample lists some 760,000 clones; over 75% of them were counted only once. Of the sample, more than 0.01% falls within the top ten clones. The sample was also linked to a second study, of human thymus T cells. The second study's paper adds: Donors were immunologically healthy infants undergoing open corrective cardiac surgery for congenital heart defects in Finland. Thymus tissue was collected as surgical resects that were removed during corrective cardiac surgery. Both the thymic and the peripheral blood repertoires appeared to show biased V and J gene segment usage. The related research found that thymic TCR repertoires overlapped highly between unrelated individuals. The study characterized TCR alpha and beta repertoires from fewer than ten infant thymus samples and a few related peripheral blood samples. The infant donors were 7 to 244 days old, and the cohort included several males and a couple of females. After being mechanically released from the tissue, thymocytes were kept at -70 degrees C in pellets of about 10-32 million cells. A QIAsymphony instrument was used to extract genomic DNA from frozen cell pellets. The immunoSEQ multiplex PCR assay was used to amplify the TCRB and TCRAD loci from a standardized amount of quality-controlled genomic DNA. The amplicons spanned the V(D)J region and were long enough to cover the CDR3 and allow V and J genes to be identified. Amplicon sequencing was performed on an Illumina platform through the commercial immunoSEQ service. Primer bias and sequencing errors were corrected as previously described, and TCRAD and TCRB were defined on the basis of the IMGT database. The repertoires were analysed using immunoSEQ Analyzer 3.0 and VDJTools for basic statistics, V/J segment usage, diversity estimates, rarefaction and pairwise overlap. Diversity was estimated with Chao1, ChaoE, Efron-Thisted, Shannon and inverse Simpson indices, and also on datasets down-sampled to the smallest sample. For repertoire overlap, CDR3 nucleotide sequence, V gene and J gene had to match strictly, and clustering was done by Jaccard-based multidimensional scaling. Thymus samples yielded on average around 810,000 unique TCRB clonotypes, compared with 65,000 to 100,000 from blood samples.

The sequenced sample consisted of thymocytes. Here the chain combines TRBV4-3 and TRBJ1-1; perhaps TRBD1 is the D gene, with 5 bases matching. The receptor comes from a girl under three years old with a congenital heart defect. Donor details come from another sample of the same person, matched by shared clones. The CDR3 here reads CASSYTGGTSVNTEAFF. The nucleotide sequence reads TGCGCCAGCAGCTATACGGGGGGGACGTCGGTGAACACTGAAGCTTTCTTT.